Reported below is one TCR beta chain. Additional DNA sequences in this sample encode the identical CDR3. Sequencing used immunoSEQ multiplex PCR; TCRdb keeps in-frame clones, though not all of them. The sample has approximately 1,000,000 clones, approximately 80% seen once; the top ten hold 0.85% to 1%. Germline-derived CDR1 and CDR2 are SGHRS and YFSETQ. The CDR3 is 15 residues long. V lost 0 bases to trimming and J lost 2 bases; unmatched junction nucleotides: 3. This specimen comes from a study of shared clonotypes between healthy human individuals. As for the study in general: Three plates were used per donor for CD4 naive, three for CD4 memory, two for CD8 naive and one for CD8 memory.

This TCR was recovered from a man aged 18 to 29 in good health. Some clones in this sample may be carry-over from other donors' samples. The sample taken for sequencing was memory CD4+ T cells from PBMCs. Subset indicated: CD45RA-negative fraction. The chain uses TRBV5-1 and TRBJ2-7, with TRBD2 identical over 9 bases. The CDR3: CASSLAASGTYEQYF. Here the CDR3 DNA reads TGCGCCAGCAGCTTGGCGGCTAGCGGGACCTACGAGCAGTACTTC.